This T cell receptor (beta chain) originates from a study of blood T cell repertoires in COVID-19. This CDR3 comprises 14 residues. Per germline, CDR1 SGHRS and CDR2 YFSETQ. The V and J ends lost 7 bases and 2 bases, in that order; junction bases with no gene match: 6. Data came from immunoSEQ multiplex PCR; TCRdb stores just in-frame clones and leaves some out. The sample carries about 140,000 clones, around 82% recorded once. The clonotype was recovered from a man aged 60 to 69 with acute or convalescent COVID-19. The chain joins TRBV5-1 to TRBJ2-1, with 7 bases matching TRBD2. What was sequenced was peripheral blood. The DNA of the CDR3 is TGCGCCAGCGTCGGGGCGGGAGCCTACAATGAGCAGTTCTTC. Translated, it gives CASVGAGAYNEQFF.